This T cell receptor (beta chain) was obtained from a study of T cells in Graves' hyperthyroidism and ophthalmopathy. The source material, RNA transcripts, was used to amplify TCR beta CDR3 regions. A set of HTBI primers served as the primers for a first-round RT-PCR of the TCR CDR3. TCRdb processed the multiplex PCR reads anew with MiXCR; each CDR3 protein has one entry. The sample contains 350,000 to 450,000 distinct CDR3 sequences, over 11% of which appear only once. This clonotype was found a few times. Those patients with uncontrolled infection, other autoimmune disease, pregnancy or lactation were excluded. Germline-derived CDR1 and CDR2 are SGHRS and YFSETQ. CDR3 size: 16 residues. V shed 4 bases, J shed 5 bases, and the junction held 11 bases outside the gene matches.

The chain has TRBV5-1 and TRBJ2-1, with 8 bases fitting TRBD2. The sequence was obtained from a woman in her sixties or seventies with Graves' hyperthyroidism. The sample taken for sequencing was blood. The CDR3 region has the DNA TGCGCCAGCAGCCGTGGACTAGCTGAAACCGACAATGAGCAGTTCTTC. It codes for CASSRGLAETDNEQFF.